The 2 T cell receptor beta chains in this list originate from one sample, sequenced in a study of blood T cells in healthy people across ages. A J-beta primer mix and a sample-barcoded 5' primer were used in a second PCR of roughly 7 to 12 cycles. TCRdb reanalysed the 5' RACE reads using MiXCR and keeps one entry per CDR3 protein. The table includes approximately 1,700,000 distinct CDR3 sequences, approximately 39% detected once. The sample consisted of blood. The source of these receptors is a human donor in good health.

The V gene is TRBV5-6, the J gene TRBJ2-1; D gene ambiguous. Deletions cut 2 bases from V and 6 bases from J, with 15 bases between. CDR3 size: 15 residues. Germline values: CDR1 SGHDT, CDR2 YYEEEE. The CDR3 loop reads CASSLRRVGSNEQFF. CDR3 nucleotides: TGTGCCAGCAGCTTACGACGGGTTGGAAGCAATGAGCAGTTCTTC.

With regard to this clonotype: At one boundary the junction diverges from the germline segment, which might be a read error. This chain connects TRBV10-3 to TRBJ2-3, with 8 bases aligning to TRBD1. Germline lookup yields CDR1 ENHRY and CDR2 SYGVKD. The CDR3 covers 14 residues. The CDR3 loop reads CAVSGTGSTNTQYF. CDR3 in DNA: TGTGCCGTCAGTGGGACAGGTTCTACCAATACGCAGTATTTT.